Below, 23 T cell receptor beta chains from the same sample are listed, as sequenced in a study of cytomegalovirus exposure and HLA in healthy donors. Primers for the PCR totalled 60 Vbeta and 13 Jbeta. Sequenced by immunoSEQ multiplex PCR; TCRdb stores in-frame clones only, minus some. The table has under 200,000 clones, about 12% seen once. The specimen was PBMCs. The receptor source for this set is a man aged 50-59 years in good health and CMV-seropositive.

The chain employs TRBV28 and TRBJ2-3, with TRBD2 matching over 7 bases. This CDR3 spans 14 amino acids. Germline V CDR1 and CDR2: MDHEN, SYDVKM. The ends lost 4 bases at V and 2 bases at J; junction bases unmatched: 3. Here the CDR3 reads CASSSSGYTDTQYF. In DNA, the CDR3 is TGTGCCAGCAGTTCTAGCGGATACACAGATACGCAGTATTTT.

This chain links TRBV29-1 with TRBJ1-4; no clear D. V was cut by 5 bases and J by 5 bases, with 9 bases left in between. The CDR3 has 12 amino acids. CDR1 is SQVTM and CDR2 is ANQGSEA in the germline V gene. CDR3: CSVLQQNEKLFF. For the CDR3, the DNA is TGCAGCGTTCTACAGCAAAATGAAAAACTGTTTTTT.

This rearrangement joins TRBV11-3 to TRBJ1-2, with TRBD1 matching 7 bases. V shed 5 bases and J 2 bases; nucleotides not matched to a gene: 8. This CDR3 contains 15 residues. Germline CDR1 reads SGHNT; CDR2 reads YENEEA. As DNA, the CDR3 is TGTGCCAGCAGCCCGACAGGGCCGTCAAACTATGGCTACACCTTC. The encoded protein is CASSPTGPSNYGYTF.

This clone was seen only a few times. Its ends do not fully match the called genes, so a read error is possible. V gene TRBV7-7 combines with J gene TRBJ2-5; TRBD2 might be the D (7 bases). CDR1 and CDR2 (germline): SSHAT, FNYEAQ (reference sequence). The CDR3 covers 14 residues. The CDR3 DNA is TGTGCTAGCAGCTTAAGGGGGGGGACAGAGACCCAGTACTTC. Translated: CASSLRGGTETQYF.

Here the CDR3 DNA reads TGCGCCAGCAGCCAAGACCGGTCCGAGACCCAGTACTTC. Amino acids: CASSQDRSETQYF. This chain links TRBV4-3 with TRBJ2-5; no firm D call. The CDR3 loop spans 13 amino acids. From germline, CDR1 is LGHNA and CDR2 YSLEER. Trimming shortened V by 0 bases and J by 5 bases, and 7 bases separated the two germline ends.

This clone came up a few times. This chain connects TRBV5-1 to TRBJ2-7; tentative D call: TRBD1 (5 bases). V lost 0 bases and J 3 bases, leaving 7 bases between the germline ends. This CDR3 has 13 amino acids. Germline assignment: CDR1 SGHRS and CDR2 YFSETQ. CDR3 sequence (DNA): TGCGCCAGCAGCTTGGATCAGGGCTACGAGCAGTACTTC. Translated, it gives CASSLDQGYEQYF.

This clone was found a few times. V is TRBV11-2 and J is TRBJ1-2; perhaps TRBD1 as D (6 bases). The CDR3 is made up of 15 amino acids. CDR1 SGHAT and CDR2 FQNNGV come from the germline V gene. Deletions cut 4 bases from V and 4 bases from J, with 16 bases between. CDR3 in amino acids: CASSSLRGGAYGYTF. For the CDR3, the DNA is TGTGCCAGCAGCTCCCTCCGCGGGGGGGCCTATGGCTACACCTTC.

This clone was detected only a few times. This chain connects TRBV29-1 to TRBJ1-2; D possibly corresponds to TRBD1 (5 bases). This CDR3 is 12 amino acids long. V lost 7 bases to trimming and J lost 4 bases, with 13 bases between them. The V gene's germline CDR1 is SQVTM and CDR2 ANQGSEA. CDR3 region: CSAATASYGYTF. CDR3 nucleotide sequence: TGCAGCGCTGCGACAGCTAGCTATGGCTACACCTTC.

CDR3 sequence: CASSSRKGLAGGPIDTQYF. The CDR3 DNA follows: TGTGCCAGCAGTTCCCGCAAGGGACTAGCGGGGGGGCCTATAGATACGCAGTATTTT. The chain joins TRBV28 to TRBJ2-3; 16 bases align to TRBD2. The CDR3 sequence is 19 residues long. Unmatched junction bases numbered 12, after V lost 4 bases and J lost 5 bases. Germline loops: CDR1 MDHEN, CDR2 SYDVKM.

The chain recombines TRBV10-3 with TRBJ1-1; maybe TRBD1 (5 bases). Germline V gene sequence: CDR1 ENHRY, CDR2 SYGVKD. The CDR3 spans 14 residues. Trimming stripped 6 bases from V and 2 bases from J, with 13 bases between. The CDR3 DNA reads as TGTGCCATCAGCGAGGACGGGGGAAACACTGAAGCTTTCTTT. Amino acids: CAISEDGGNTEAFF.

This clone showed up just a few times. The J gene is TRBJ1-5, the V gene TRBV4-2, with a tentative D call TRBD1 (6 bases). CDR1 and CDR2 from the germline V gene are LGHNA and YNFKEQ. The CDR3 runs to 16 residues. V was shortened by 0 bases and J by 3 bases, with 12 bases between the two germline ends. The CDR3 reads CASSQDPGANNQPQHF. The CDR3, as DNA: TGTGCCAGCAGCCAAGATCCAGGGGCAAACAATCAGCCCCAGCATTTT.

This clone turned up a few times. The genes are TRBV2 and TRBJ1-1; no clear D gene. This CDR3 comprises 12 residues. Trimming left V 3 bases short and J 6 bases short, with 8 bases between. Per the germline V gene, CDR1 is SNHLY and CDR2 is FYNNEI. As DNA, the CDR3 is TGTGCCAGCAGTGAGCGGGGTCCTGAAGCTTTCTTT. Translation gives CASSERGPEAFF.

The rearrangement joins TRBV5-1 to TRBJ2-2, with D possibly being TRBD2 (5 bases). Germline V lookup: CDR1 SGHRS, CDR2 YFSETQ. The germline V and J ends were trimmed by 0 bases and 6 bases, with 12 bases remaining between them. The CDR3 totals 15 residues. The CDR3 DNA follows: TGCGCCAGCAGCTTGGTGGCTAGCAGCGCCGGGGAGCTGTTTTTT. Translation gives CASSLVASSAGELFF. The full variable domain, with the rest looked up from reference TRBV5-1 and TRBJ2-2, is KAGVTQTPRYLIKTRGQQVTLSCSPISGHRSVSWYQQTPGQGLQFLFEYFSETQRNKGNFPGRFSGRQFSNSRSEMNVSTLELGDSALYLCASSLVASSAGELFFGEGSRLTVL.

The CDR3 region has the DNA TGCAGCGTCAGTCCGGGACTAGCAATCGATGAGCAGTTCTTC. It specifies CSVSPGLAIDEQFF. The chain recombines TRBV29-1 with TRBJ2-1; TRBD2 matches 9 bases. The V gene end was trimmed by 6 bases and the J gene end by 8 bases; junction bases not matched to a gene: 11. This CDR3 has 14 residues. Germline CDR1 reads SQVTM; CDR2 reads ANQGSEA.

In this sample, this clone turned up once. Here the CDR3 reads CASSQDHSSNQPQHF. The CDR3 nucleotides read TGCGCCAGCAGCCAAGATCACTCTAGCAATCAGCCCCAGCATTTT. V is TRBV4-3 and J is TRBJ1-5; D not certain. The CDR3 is 15 residues long. V lost 0 bases to trimming and J lost 0 bases, with 6 bases between them. Germline loops: CDR1 LGHNA, CDR2 YSLEER.

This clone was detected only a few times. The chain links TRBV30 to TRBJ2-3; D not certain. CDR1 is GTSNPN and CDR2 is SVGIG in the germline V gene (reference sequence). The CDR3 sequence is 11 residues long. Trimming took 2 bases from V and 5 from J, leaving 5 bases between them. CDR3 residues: CAWSPLDTQYF. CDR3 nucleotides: TGTGCCTGGAGTCCCCTAGATACGCAGTATTTT.

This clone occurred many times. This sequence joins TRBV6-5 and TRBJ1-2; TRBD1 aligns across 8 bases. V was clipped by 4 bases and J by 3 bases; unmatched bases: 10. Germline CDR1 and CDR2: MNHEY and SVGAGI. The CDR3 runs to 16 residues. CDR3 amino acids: CASSSGTGASDYGYTF. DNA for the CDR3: TGTGCCAGCAGTTCCGGGACAGGAGCCTCTGACTATGGCTACACCTTC.

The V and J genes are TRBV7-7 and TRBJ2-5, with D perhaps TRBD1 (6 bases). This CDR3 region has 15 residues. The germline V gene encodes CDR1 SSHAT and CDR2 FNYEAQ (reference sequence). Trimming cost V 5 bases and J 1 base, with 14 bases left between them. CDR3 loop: CASSRITGPQETQYF. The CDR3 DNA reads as TGTGCCAGCAGCCGTATTACAGGGCCCCAAGAGACCCAGTACTTC.

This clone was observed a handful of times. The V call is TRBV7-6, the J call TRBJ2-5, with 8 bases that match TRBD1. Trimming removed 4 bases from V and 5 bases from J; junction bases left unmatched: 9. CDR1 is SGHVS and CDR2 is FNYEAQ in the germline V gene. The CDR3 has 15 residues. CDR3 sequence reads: CASSSGQGPWETQYF. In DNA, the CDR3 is TGTGCCAGCAGCTCTGGACAGGGCCCTTGGGAGACCCAGTACTTC.

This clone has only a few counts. CDR3 residues: CATSRGLAGGKQFF. The CDR3 nucleotides read TGTGCCACCAGCAGGGGACTAGCGGGGGGGAAGCAGTTCTTC. The chain recombines TRBV15 with TRBJ2-1, with 16 bases identical to TRBD2. V trimming: 3 bases; J trimming: 11 bases; junction bases outside the gene matches: 1. This CDR3 comprises 14 residues. Germline CDR1 and CDR2: LNHNV and YYDKDF (reference sequence).

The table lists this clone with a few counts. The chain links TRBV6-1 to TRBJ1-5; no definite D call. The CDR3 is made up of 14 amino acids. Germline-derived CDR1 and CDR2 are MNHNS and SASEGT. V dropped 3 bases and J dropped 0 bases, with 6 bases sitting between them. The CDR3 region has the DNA TGTGCCAGCAGTGATTTCAATAGCAATCAGCCCCAGCATTTT. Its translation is CASSDFNSNQPQHF.

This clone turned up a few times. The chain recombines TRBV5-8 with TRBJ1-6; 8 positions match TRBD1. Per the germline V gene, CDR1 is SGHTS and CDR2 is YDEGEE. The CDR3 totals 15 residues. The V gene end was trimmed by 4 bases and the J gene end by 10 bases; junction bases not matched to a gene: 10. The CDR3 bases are TGTGCCAGCAGCGACCCGGGACAGGTGCGCTCACCCCTCCACTTT. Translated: CASSDPGQVRSPLHF.

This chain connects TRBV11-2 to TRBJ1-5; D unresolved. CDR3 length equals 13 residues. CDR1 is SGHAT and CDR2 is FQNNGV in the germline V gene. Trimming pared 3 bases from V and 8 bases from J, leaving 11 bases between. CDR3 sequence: CASSFRPREPQHF. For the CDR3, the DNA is TGTGCCAGCAGCTTCAGGCCCCGAGAGCCCCAGCATTTT.